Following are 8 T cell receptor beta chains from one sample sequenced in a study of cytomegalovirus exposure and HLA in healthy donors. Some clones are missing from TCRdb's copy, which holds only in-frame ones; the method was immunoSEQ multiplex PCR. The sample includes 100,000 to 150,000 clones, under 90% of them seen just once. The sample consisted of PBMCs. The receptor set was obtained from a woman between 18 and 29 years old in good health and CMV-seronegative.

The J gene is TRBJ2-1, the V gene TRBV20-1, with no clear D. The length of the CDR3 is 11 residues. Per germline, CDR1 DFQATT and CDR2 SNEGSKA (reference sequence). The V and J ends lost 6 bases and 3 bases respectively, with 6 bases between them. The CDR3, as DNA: TGCAGTGCCTTTGTCTACAATGAGCAGTTCTTC. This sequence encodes CSAFVYNEQFF.

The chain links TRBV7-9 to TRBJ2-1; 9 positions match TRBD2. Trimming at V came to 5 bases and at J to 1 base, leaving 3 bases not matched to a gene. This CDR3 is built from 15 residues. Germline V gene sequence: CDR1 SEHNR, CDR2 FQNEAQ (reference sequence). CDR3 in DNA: TGTGCCAGCAGCCGTAGCGGGAGATCCTACAATGAGCAGTTCTTC. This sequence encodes CASSRSGRSYNEQFF.

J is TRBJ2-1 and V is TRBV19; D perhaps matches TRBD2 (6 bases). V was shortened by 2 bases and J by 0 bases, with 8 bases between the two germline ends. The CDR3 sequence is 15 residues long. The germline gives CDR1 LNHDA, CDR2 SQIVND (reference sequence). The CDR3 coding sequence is TGTGCCAGTAGTATACCGGGGGACTCCTACAATGAGCAGTTCTTC. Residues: CASSIPGDSYNEQFF.

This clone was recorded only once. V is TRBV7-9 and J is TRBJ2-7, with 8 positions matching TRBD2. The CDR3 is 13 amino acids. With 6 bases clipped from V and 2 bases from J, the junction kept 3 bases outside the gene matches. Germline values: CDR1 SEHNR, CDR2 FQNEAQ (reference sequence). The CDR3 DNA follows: TGTGCCAGCAGTCCGGGGGGGACCTACGAGCAGTACTTC. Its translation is CASSPGGTYEQYF.

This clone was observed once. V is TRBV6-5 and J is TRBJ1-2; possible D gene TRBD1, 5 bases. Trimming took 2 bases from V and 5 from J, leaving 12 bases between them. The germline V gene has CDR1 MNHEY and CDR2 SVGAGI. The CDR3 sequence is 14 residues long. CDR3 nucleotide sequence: TGTGCCAGCAGTTACGTATCTGGGGGGTATGGCTACACCTTC. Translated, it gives CASSYVSGGYGYTF.

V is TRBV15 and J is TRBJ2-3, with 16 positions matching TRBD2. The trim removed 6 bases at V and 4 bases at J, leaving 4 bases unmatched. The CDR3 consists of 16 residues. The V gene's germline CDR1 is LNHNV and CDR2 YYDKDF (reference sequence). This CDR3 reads CATSTGTSGRADTQYF. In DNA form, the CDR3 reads TGTGCCACCAGTACCGGGACTAGCGGGAGGGCAGATACGCAGTATTTT.

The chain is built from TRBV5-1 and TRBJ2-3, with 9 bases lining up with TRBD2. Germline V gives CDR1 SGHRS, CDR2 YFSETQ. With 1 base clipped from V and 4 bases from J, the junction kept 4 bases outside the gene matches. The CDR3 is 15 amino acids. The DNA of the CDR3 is TGCGCCAGCAGCTTGTACGCGGGAGGGTCAGATACGCAGTATTTT. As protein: CASSLYAGGSDTQYF.

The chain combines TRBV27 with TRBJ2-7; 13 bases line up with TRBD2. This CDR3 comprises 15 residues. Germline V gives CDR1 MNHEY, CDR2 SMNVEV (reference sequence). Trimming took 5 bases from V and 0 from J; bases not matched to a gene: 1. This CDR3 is CASSRTSGGSYEQYF. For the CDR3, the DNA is TGTGCCAGCAGTAGGACTAGCGGGGGCTCCTACGAGCAGTACTTC.